This passage covers 10 T cell receptor beta chains from one sample sequenced in a study of OX40 agonist ivuxolimab in advanced cancers. The protocol was immunoSEQ multiplex PCR, while the TCRdb copy is restricted to in-frame clones and leaves out a portion. This table holds about 130,000 clones, just over 90% found once. Sample: CD4+ or CD8+ T cells sorted from blood, taken in a trial of the OX40 agonist ivuxolimab. These receptors came from an adult with an advanced solid tumor such as melanoma, head and neck, liver or kidney cancer.

CDR3 protein: CASTGGGRARYEQYF. The CDR3 DNA reads as TGTGCCAGCACCGGTGGCGGGAGGGCCCGCTACGAGCAGTACTTC. The gene calls are TRBV11-2 and TRBJ2-7, with 9 bases matching TRBD2. Germline V gene data show CDR1 as SGHAT and CDR2 as FQNNGV. There are 15 residues in the CDR3. Trimming cost V 7 bases and J 3 bases; bases outside gene matches: 10.

The chain joins TRBV28 to TRBJ2-3, with 10 bases identical to TRBD2. The CDR3 is 14 amino acids. From germline, CDR1 is MDHEN and CDR2 SYDVKM. After removal of 5 bases from V and 6 bases from J, the junction contained 5 bases not matched to a gene. The CDR3 here is CASSTSGNSDTQYF. The CDR3 DNA follows: TGTGCCAGCAGTACTAGCGGGAATAGTGATACGCAGTATTTT.

This chain uses TRBV19 with TRBJ2-7; TRBD2 agrees at 7 bases. With V trimmed by 3 bases and J by 4 bases, 6 bases remained unmatched. CDR3 length equals 14 residues. Germline CDR1 is LNHDA and CDR2 is SQIVND (reference sequence). CDR3 residues: CASSMGGVSYEQYF. The CDR3 nucleotides are TGTGCCAGTAGTATGGGAGGGGTTTCTTACGAGCAGTACTTC.

This clone was recorded once. This chain uses TRBV9 with TRBJ1-2; TRBD1 agrees at 9 bases. This CDR3 is 17 amino acids long. Looked up from germline, CDR1 is SGDLS and CDR2 is YYNGEE. Unmatched junction bases numbered 12, after V lost 3 bases and J lost 3 bases. The CDR3 sequence is CASSASGTGIPDYGYTF. The CDR3 bases are TGTGCCAGCAGCGCCTCCGGGACAGGGATCCCCGACTATGGCTACACCTTC.

The chain couples TRBV7-9 to TRBJ1-1; no reliable D call. Germline CDR1 is SEHNR and CDR2 is FQNEAQ (reference sequence). V lost 3 bases to trimming and J lost 3 bases, with 2 bases between them. The CDR3 is 11 amino acids. CDR3 sequence: CASSLDTEAFF. The CDR3 DNA reads TGTGCCAGCAGCTTGGACACTGAAGCTTTCTTT.

V is TRBV18 and J is TRBJ1-1, with D possibly matching TRBD1 (5 bases). Trimming cost V 4 bases and J 2 bases, with 11 bases left between them. CDR1 is KGHSH, CDR2 LQKENI, per germline. This CDR3 is built from 14 residues. The CDR3 region is CASSLRDGNTEAFF. The CDR3 DNA reads as TGTGCCAGCTCACTCCGGGACGGAAACACTGAAGCTTTCTTT.

The genes are TRBV30 and TRBJ2-7, with 9 bases aligning to TRBD1. Germline CDR1 GTSNPN, CDR2 SVGIG (reference sequence). CDR3 length equals 12 residues. The V segment lost 4 bases and the J segment 5 bases; nucleotides outside the gene matches: 3. CDR3 nucleotide sequence: TGTGCCTGGAACCGGGACAGGGACGAGCAGTACTTC. It encodes CAWNRDRDEQYF.

This clone has only a few counts. The chain combines TRBV4-2 with TRBJ2-7, with D maybe TRBD1 (5 bases). CDR3 length equals 15 residues. Germline V gene lookup returns CDR1 LGHNA and CDR2 YNFKEQ. Trimming removed 0 bases from V and 7 bases from J, with 16 bases in between. The DNA for the CDR3 is TGTGCCAGCAGCCAAGATCAGGGCTGGACCTGGGAGCAGTACTTC. Protein sequence: CASSQDQGWTWEQYF.

This chain joins TRBV18 and TRBJ1-1, with a tentative D call TRBD1 (5 bases). Germline V gene data show CDR1 as KGHSH and CDR2 as LQKENI. V dropped 3 bases and J dropped 0 bases, with 11 bases sitting between them. The CDR3 has 15 amino acids. The CDR3: CASSPAGGMNTEAFF. CDR3 nucleotide sequence: TGTGCCAGCTCACCGGCCGGGGGGATGAACACTGAAGCTTTCTTT. The full variable domain, completed using reference TRBV18 and TRBJ1-1, is NAGVMQNPRHLVRRRGQEARLRCSPMKGHSHVYWYRQLPEEGLKFMVYLQKENIIDESGMPKERFSAEFPKEGPSILRIQQVVRGDSAAYFCASSPAGGMNTEAFFGQGTRLTVV.

The J gene is TRBJ2-7, the V gene TRBV11-1, with D unclear. The CDR3 is 15 residues long. The germline V gene encodes CDR1 SGHAT and CDR2 FQDESV (reference sequence). With 0 bases removed from V and 3 bases from J, the gap between germline ends came to 12 bases. CDR3 DNA: TGTGCCAGCAGCTTAGCGCGGAACACCCTCTACGAGCAGTACTTC. It specifies CASSLARNTLYEQYF.